Following are 23 T cell receptor beta chains from one sample sequenced in a study of T cells in Graves' hyperthyroidism and ophthalmopathy (dated by TCRdb to between 2018 and 2021). The receptor library was made with multiplex PCR. Sequencing was performed on an Illumina HiSeq 2000. Amplification of TCR beta CDR3 regions was carried out from RNA transcripts. The TCR CDR3 was subjected to a first round of RT-PCR using the HTBI primer set and the Qiagen OneStep RT-PCR kit. The public reads were quality trimmed at Q25 with fastp and then assembled into clones with MiXCR by TCRdb, keeping productive beta chains. Records with the same CDR3 protein are collapsed into one entry carrying the most frequent genes and DNA. The sample yields over 200,000 distinct CDR3 sequences; roughly 18% were counted once. Jointly, the top ten make up approximately 46% of the sample. Sequencing input: blood. Receptors were obtained from a man in his forties or fifties with Graves' hyperthyroidism.

This clonotype came up many times. V is TRBV27 and J is TRBJ1-4; D is unclear. V lost 1 base, J lost 2 bases, and 8 bases lay in between. Germline lookup yields CDR1 MNHEY and CDR2 SMNVEV (reference sequence). CDR3 length: 15 residues. CDR3 sequence: CASSLFHTTNEKLFF. CDR3 DNA: TGTGCCAGCAGTTTATTCCATACTACTAATGAAAAACTGTTTTTT.

This clonotype was detected ten times or more. The V gene is TRBV7-2, the J gene TRBJ2-7; 8 nucleotides line up with TRBD2. The CDR3 has 14 amino acids. After removal of 4 bases from V and 3 bases from J, the junction contained 5 bases not matched to a gene. The germline V gene encodes CDR1 SGHTA and CDR2 FQGNSA. The CDR3 reads CASSSSGGGYEQYF. DNA of the CDR3: TGTGCCAGCAGCTCAAGCGGGGGAGGCTACGAGCAGTACTTC. The full variable domain, with the rest looked up from reference TRBV7-2 and TRBJ2-7, is GAGVSQSPSNKVTEKGKDVELRCDPISGHTALYWYRQSLGQGLEFLIYFQGNSAPDKSGLPSDRFSAERTGGSVSTLTIQRTQQEDSAVYLCASSSSGGGYEQYFGPGTRLTVT.

This clonotype was counted a few times. The chain employs TRBV6-1 and TRBJ2-1; D remains ambiguous. Germline CDR1 reads MNHNS; CDR2 reads SASEGT. The CDR3 totals 11 residues. V was cut by 6 bases and J by 5 bases, with 5 bases left in between. This chain's CDR3 is CASSLDNEQFF. The CDR3 DNA is TGTGCCAGCAGCCTCGACAATGAGCAGTTCTTC.

This clonotype was counted a few times. V and J are TRBV7-9 and TRBJ1-5; 8 bases align to TRBD1. CDR1 and CDR2 from the germline V gene are SEHNR and FQNEAQ (reference sequence). This CDR3 region has 15 residues. The V and J ends lost 4 bases and 2 bases, in that order; junction bases with no gene match: 4. For the CDR3, the DNA is TGTGCCAGCAGCTCACAGGGGGGCGGCAATCAGCCCCAGCATTTT. Protein product: CASSSQGGGNQPQHF.

Notes on this clonotype: This may be a read error: a much more frequent sequence differs by one nucleotide. J is TRBJ2-7 and V is TRBV28; D is unclear. Deletions cut 4 bases from V and 1 base from J, with 11 bases between. Germline V gene lookup returns CDR1 MDHEN and CDR2 SYDVKM. The CDR3 contains 14 residues. In DNA, the CDR3 is TGTGCCAGCAGTTCCAGGATAGTTTCCTACGAGCAGTACTTC. Translated, it gives CASSSRIVSYEQYF. The whole variable domain, remainder taken from reference TRBV28 and TRBJ2-7, is DVKVTQSSRYLVKRTGEKVFLECVQDMDHENMFWYRQDPGLGLRLIYFSYDVKMKEKGDIPEGYSVSREKKERFSLILESASTNQTSMYLCASSSRIVSYEQYFGPGTRLTVT.

This chain uses TRBV6-1 with TRBJ2-3, with D possibly TRBD2 on 6 matching bases. Trimming left V 6 bases short and J 7 bases short, with 11 bases between. From germline, CDR1 is MNHNS and CDR2 SASEGT. The CDR3 sequence is 12 residues long. CDR3 nucleotides: TGTGCCAGCAGGGGGGACTGGAATACGCAGTATTTT. It encodes CASRGDWNTQYF.

For this clonotype: A much larger clone differs by one base, so this may be a read error. The CDR3 region is CSARQVGKQFF. CDR3 sequence (DNA): TGCAGTGCTAGACAAGTGGGTAAGCAGTTCTTC. V gene TRBV20-1 combines with J gene TRBJ2-1, with D unclear. Trimming stripped 2 bases from V and 11 bases from J, with 10 bases between. The CDR3 loop spans 11 amino acids. CDR1 and CDR2 (germline): DFQATT, SNEGSKA (reference sequence).

This sequence joins TRBV28 and TRBJ1-1; no reliable D call. Per the germline V gene, CDR1 is MDHEN and CDR2 is SYDVKM. V was trimmed by 5 bases and J by 6 bases, leaving 16 bases between them. The CDR3 is 14 amino acids. The CDR3 region is CASSKLAEGAEAFF. CDR3 DNA sequence: TGTGCCAGCAGTAAGTTAGCGGAGGGCGCTGAAGCTTTCTTT.

The J gene is TRBJ2-2, the V gene TRBV2; D might be TRBD2 (5 bases). From germline, CDR1 is SNHLY and CDR2 FYNNEI. The CDR3 sequence is 13 residues long. Trimming pared 6 bases from V and 5 bases from J, leaving 10 bases between. The CDR3 is CASRPGGTGELFF. In DNA, the CDR3 is TGTGCCAGCAGGCCCGGAGGTACCGGGGAGCTGTTTTTT.

This chain links TRBV20-1 with TRBJ2-7, with TRBD2 identical over 9 bases. CDR1 is DFQATT, CDR2 SNEGSKA, per germline (reference sequence). This CDR3 is built from 15 residues. V gave up 3 bases and J gave up 4 bases; unmatched junction bases: 10. In DNA form, the CDR3 reads TGCAGTGCTAGTGCCGCCCTAGCGGGACAGTACGAGCAGTACTTC. Translating it yields CSASAALAGQYEQYF.

This clonotype came up a few times. The chain joins TRBV6-1 to TRBJ2-1, with 11 bases identical to TRBD2. Trimming removed 4 bases from V and 8 bases from J; junction bases left unmatched: 10. The germline gives CDR1 MNHNS, CDR2 SASEGT. CDR3 length: 16 amino acids. The chain's CDR3 is CASSGTSGSSSDEQFF. CDR3 sequence (DNA): TGTGCCAGCAGTGGTACTAGCGGGAGTTCTTCGGATGAGCAGTTCTTC.

The chain couples TRBV7-2 to TRBJ2-1, with a possible D match to TRBD2 (5 bases). The CDR3 consists of 13 residues. Trimming took 2 bases from V and 10 from J, leaving 12 bases between them. CDR1 is SGHTA and CDR2 is FQGNSA in the germline V gene. The CDR3 is CASSLNLAAEQFF. CDR3 nucleotides: TGTGCCAGCAGCTTAAATCTAGCCGCCGAGCAGTTCTTC.

This clonotype was seen many times. The junction departs from germline at one end; a sequencing error may be responsible. The chain is built from TRBV7-7 and TRBJ2-7; D gene uncertain. The germline V gene encodes CDR1 SSHAT and CDR2 FNYEAQ (reference sequence). CDR3 length: 13 residues. The CDR3 region is CASSLFVGYEQYF. DNA for the CDR3: TGTGCTAGCAGCTTATTTGTCGGCTACGAGCAGTACTTC.

This clonotype was observed many times. V is TRBV10-3 and J is TRBJ2-7; 12 nucleotides agree with TRBD1. From germline, CDR1 is ENHRY and CDR2 SYGVKD. The CDR3 covers 16 residues. V shed 3 bases and J 3 bases; nucleotides not matched to a gene: 6. The CDR3 reads CAISESGTGGNYEQYF. The CDR3 DNA is TGTGCCATCAGTGAATCCGGGACAGGGGGCAACTACGAGCAGTACTTC.

This clonotype has at least ten counts. The V gene is TRBV6-1, the J gene TRBJ2-7; 8 bases match TRBD2. This CDR3 spans 15 amino acids. The germline V gene has CDR1 MNHNS and CDR2 SASEGT. Trimming cost V 6 bases and J 1 base; bases outside gene matches: 8. The CDR3 bases are TGTGCCAGCAGCACGGGTCGGGGGGGTTCCTACGAGCAGTACTTC. Its translation: CASSTGRGGSYEQYF.

The V and J genes are TRBV28 and TRBJ1-5; TRBD1 matches 7 bases. Trimming cost V 7 bases and J 1 base; bases outside gene matches: 4. From germline, CDR1 is MDHEN and CDR2 SYDVKM. This CDR3 region has 14 residues. For the CDR3, the DNA is TGTGCCAGCATACAGGGGCCGAGCAATCAGCCCCAGCATTTT. Amino acids: CASIQGPSNQPQHF.

The gene calls are TRBV9 and TRBJ1-1; possibly TRBD1 for D (6 bases). This CDR3 has 14 amino acids. The germline V gene encodes CDR1 SGDLS and CDR2 YYNGEE. Trimming cost V 7 bases and J 1 base, with 14 bases left between them. The CDR3: CASGKKGENTEAFF. The DNA of the CDR3 is TGTGCCAGCGGCAAGAAGGGGGAGAACACTGAAGCTTTCTTT.

This clonotype occurred a few times. The chain carries TRBV20-1 and TRBJ2-1; 7 nucleotides match TRBD2. The germline V gene encodes CDR1 DFQATT and CDR2 SNEGSKA (reference sequence). Trimming removed 7 bases from V and 6 bases from J; junction bases left unmatched: 15. The CDR3 loop spans 15 amino acids. The CDR3 bases are TGCAGTGGTGGGCTAAGTGGTTCGGGAGGCAATGAGCAGTTCTTC. It translates to CSGGLSGSGGNEQFF.

In this sample, this clonotype turned up many times. The chain has TRBV27 and TRBJ2-5; TRBD2 matches 13 bases. V shed 4 bases and J 4 bases; nucleotides not matched to a gene: 6. The CDR3 runs 16 residues. From germline, CDR1 is MNHEY and CDR2 SMNVEV (reference sequence). The CDR3 nucleotides read TGTGCCAGCAGTTCCGGACTAGCGGGAGTGGGAGAGACCCAGTACTTC. Protein product: CASSSGLAGVGETQYF.

The table lists this clonotype with many counts. V is TRBV13 and J is TRBJ2-7, with D unclear. The CDR3 contains 13 residues. CDR1 and CDR2 (germline): PRHDT, FYEKMQ (reference sequence). V lost 2 bases and J lost 2, with 7 bases in between. This CDR3 reads CASSLRATYEQYF. The DNA of the CDR3 is TGTGCCAGCAGCTTACGGGCCACCTACGAGCAGTACTTC. Complete variable domain (other parts from reference TRBV13 and TRBJ2-7): AAGVIQSPRHLIKEKRETATLKCYPIPRHDTVYWYQQGPGQDPQFLISFYEKMQSDKGSIPDRFSAQQFSDYHSELNMSSLELGDSALYFCASSLRATYEQYFGPGTRLTVT.

This clonotype was picked up many times. J is TRBJ2-3 and V is TRBV20-1; 8 bases agree with TRBD2. CDR3 length: 14 residues. Germline V lookup: CDR1 DFQATT, CDR2 SNEGSKA (reference sequence). Trimming cost V 0 bases and J 4 bases; bases outside gene matches: 3. The CDR3 loop reads CSARDPTSADTQYF. In nucleotides, the CDR3 is TGCAGTGCTAGAGACCCGACTAGCGCAGATACGCAGTATTTT.

The rearrangement links TRBV12-3 or TRBV12-4 to TRBJ1-1; no clear D. V was trimmed by 5 bases and J by 11 bases, leaving 18 bases between them. The CDR3 consists of 13 residues. The chain's CDR3 is CASSDLQASGAFF. The DNA of the CDR3 is TGTGCCAGCAGTGATCTTCAGGCCTCGGGGGCTTTCTTT.

At least ten counts were recorded for this clonotype. The chain recombines TRBV7-3 with TRBJ1-1, with D possibly TRBD1 on 5 matching bases. Trimming removed 0 bases at V and 1 base at J, with 15 bases between. Per germline, CDR1 SGHTA and CDR2 FQGTGA. The CDR3 consists of 17 residues. The CDR3 DNA reads as TGTGCCAGCAGCTTAACCAGGCCGGGTCAGGGGAACACTGAAGCTTTCTTT. This sequence encodes CASSLTRPGQGNTEAFF. Filled out from reference TRBV7-3 and TRBJ1-1, the complete variable domain reads GAGVSQTPSNKVTEKGKYVELRCDPISGHTALYWYRQSLGQGPEFLIYFQGTGAADDSGLPNDRFFAVRPEGSVSTLKIQRTERGDSAVYLCASSLTRPGQGNTEAFFGQGTRLTVV.